This TCR beta chain was sequenced for a study of radiation and T cells in renal cell carcinoma. Study details: Nephrectomy followed 15 Gy stereotactic body radiation by 4 weeks. Findings and caveats of the study: From baseline, blood top tumor clonotypes peaked at 2 weeks post-radiation.

The length of the CDR3 is 14 residues. V lost 1 base, J lost 4 bases, and 2 bases stayed unmatched. Germline values: CDR1 SGHNT, CDR2 YYREEE (reference sequence). Comment on this clone: Its specificity is unknown.

Time point in this sample: baseline pretreatment blood. As for treatment: 15 Gy SBRT to primary tumor, nephrectomy 4 weeks later. Repertoires were generated with immunoSEQ multiplex PCR, while TCRdb's copy carries only in-frame clones and drops some. The sample comprises approximately 120,000 clones, around 80% of which are singletons, and approximately 3% rests with the top ten. The sequences come from blood, collected from a patient whose treatment included radiotherapy and nephrectomy. The V gene is TRBV5-4, the J gene TRBJ1-5; 7 nucleotides agree with TRBD1. The sequence derives from a woman in her sixties with renal cell carcinoma. This CDR3 is CASSLTGANQPQHF. The CDR3 region has the DNA TGTGCCAGCAGCTTGACAGGGGCAAATCAGCCCCAGCATTTT. The variable domain in full, completed from reference TRBV5-4 and TRBJ1-5, reads ETGVTQSPTHLIKTRGQQVTLRCSSQSGHNTVSWYQQALGQGPQFIFQYYREEENGRGNFPPRFSGLQFPNYSSELNVNALELDDSALYLCASSLTGANQPQHFGDGTRLSIL.